Listed here are 27 T cell receptor beta chains from one sample, sequenced in a study of shared clonotypes between healthy human individuals. TCRdb keeps only in-frame clones here, not all; method: immunoSEQ multiplex PCR. The table includes a few million clones, approximately 95% detected once. Sequenced input: naive CD4+ T cells from PBMCs. Subset here: CD45RA+ positively selected. The receptor set was obtained from a man between 18 and 35 years old in good health. Some clones in this sample may be carry-over from other donors' samples.

The V gene is TRBV7-3, the J gene TRBJ2-7, with D tentatively TRBD2 (6 bases). This CDR3 comprises 14 residues. The V gene lost 4 bases and the J gene lost 3 bases, with 13 bases spanning the gap. Germline V lookup: CDR1 SGHTA, CDR2 FQGTGA. The CDR3 here is CASSWTGTVYEQYF. The CDR3 DNA reads TGTGCCAGCAGCTGGACCGGGACTGTCTACGAGCAGTACTTC.

The genes are TRBV5-4 and TRBJ2-3, with D possibly being TRBD1 (5 bases). The CDR3 extends over 15 amino acids. The germline gives CDR1 SGHNT, CDR2 YYREEE (reference sequence). V shed 1 base and J shed 2 bases, with 11 bases lying between them. Here the CDR3 DNA reads TGTGCCAGCAGCTTGTCGGCAGGGTACACAGATACGCAGTATTTT. It yields the protein CASSLSAGYTDTQYF. Looking up the rest from reference TRBV5-4 and TRBJ2-3 gives the full variable domain: ETGVTQSPTHLIKTRGQQVTLRCSSQSGHNTVSWYQQALGQGPQFIFQYYREEENGRGNFPPRFSGLQFPNYSSELNVNALELDDSALYLCASSLSAGYTDTQYFGPGTRLTVL.

The chain recombines TRBV29-1 with TRBJ2-1; 14 positions match TRBD2. CDR1 is SQVTM, CDR2 ANQGSEA, per germline. Trimming removed 3 bases from V and 4 bases from J; junction bases left unmatched: 5. The CDR3 runs to 16 residues. CDR3 nucleotides: TGCAGCGTTGAGGCCGGGACTAGCGGGAGTTACAATGAGCAGTTCTTC. Residues: CSVEAGTSGSYNEQFF.

This clone was seen only once. The same CDR3 can be traced to other DNA sequences in this sample. The rearrangement links TRBV29-1 to TRBJ2-3; D is uncertain. Germline V lookup: CDR1 SQVTM, CDR2 ANQGSEA. The V and J ends lost 4 bases and 0 bases respectively, with 5 bases between them. This CDR3 comprises 12 residues. The CDR3 reads CSVVGSTDTQYF. The CDR3 coding sequence is TGCAGCGTTGTAGGGAGCACAGATACGCAGTATTTT.

Concerning this clone: The same CDR3 also results from other DNA sequences found in this sample. The chain uses TRBV5-1 and TRBJ1-2; D is unclear. This CDR3 spans 14 amino acids. Germline CDR1 and CDR2: SGHRS and YFSETQ. V lost 0 bases to trimming and J lost 0 bases, with 6 bases between them. In nucleotides, the CDR3 is TGCGCCAGCAGCTTGGGTACGCCTAACTATGGCTACACCTTC. Its protein product is CASSLGTPNYGYTF.

The chain is built from TRBV5-1 and TRBJ2-5; possible D gene TRBD2, 5 bases. This CDR3 has 16 residues. Germline V gene lookup returns CDR1 SGHRS and CDR2 YFSETQ. Trimming cost V 2 bases and J 0 bases, with 14 bases left between them. The CDR3 DNA is TGCGCCAGCAGCTTCTTAAGCGGAGCCAACCAAGAGACCCAGTACTTC. Amino acids: CASSFLSGANQETQYF.

The chain combines TRBV12-5 with TRBJ2-3, with 12 bases fitting TRBD2. Germline trimming cut 1 base from V and 1 base from J; bases unmatched to any gene: 3. Germline CDR1 LGHNT, CDR2 FRNRAP. The CDR3 consists of 17 residues. The CDR3 DNA reads as TGTGCTAGTGGTTTGGCACTAGCGGGAGGTGGCACAGATACGCAGTATTTT. Residues: CASGLALAGGGTDTQYF.

The CDR3 region has the DNA TGTGCCAGCAGGCCCCGGGGGGATAGCGGGAGTTTAGTCGAGCAGTACTTC. It is translated as CASRPRGDSGSLVEQYF. The rearrangement links TRBV2 to TRBJ2-7; 9 bases are a match to TRBD2. After removal of 6 bases from V and 6 bases from J, the junction contained 18 bases not matched to a gene. Germline assignment: CDR1 SNHLY and CDR2 FYNNEI. The length of the CDR3 is 17 residues.

The chain has TRBV10-3 and TRBJ2-7, with 7 nucleotides matching TRBD1. CDR3 length: 17 amino acids. Germline V gene lookup returns CDR1 ENHRY and CDR2 SYGVKD. Trimming at V came to 2 bases and at J to 1 base, leaving 11 bases not matched to a gene. The CDR3 sequence: CAISENVGGQQSYEQYF. In DNA form, the CDR3 reads TGTGCCATCAGTGAGAATGTAGGGGGACAGCAATCCTACGAGCAGTACTTC.

The CDR3 DNA follows: TGTGCCAGCAGCAAGAACCGGGACAGGGCCACTGAAGCTTTCTTT. Residues: CASSKNRDRATEAFF. J is TRBJ1-1 and V is TRBV6-5; the match to TRBD1 covers 9 bases. The CDR3 consists of 15 residues. In germline, CDR1 is MNHEY, CDR2 SVGAGI. Trimming removed 6 bases from V and 4 bases from J; junction bases left unmatched: 9.

The J gene is TRBJ2-5, the V gene TRBV5-1, with D possibly being TRBD1 or TRBD2 (6 bases each). The germline V gene encodes CDR1 SGHRS and CDR2 YFSETQ. V gave up 3 bases and J gave up 1 base, with 10 bases separating them. There are 14 residues in the CDR3. CDR3: CASSWGDTQETQYF. Written as DNA, the CDR3 is TGCGCCAGCAGCTGGGGGGACACCCAAGAGACCCAGTACTTC.

The V and J genes are TRBV5-1 and TRBJ2-4; D perhaps matches TRBD1 (5 bases). Trimming left V 4 bases short and J 2 bases short, with 13 bases between. The CDR3 is 15 residues long. Looked up from germline, CDR1 is SGHRS and CDR2 is YFSETQ. The CDR3 DNA is TGCGCCAGCAGCCTTCTAGGGGCAACCAAAAACATTCAGTACTTC. Residues: CASSLLGATKNIQYF.

The chain has TRBV7-9 and TRBJ2-7; D unresolved. This CDR3 is 11 amino acids long. Trimming removed 7 bases at V and 3 bases at J, with 7 bases between. CDR1 SEHNR and CDR2 FQNEAQ come from the germline V gene (reference sequence). CDR3 residues: CASTVGYEQYF. In nucleotides, the CDR3 is TGTGCCAGCACGGTTGGCTACGAGCAGTACTTC.

This chain joins TRBV9 and TRBJ1-5; D gene ambiguous. Germline V gene lookup returns CDR1 SGDLS and CDR2 YYNGEE. V lost 0 bases to trimming and J lost 6 bases, with 10 bases between them. The CDR3 covers 14 residues. This chain's CDR3 is CASSVAPRGQPQHF. In nucleotides, the CDR3 is TGTGCCAGCAGCGTAGCCCCACGAGGTCAGCCCCAGCATTTT.

This sequence joins TRBV28 and TRBJ1-1; the D is unclear. This CDR3 has 15 residues. The V end was cut by 2 bases, the J end by 2 bases, with 12 bases between. Germline CDR1 is MDHEN and CDR2 is SYDVKM. CDR3 protein: CASSLRPFRNTEAFF. The CDR3, as DNA: TGTGCCAGCAGTTTACGCCCGTTTAGAAACACTGAAGCTTTCTTT. The full variable domain, completed using reference TRBV28 and TRBJ1-1, is DVKVTQSSRYLVKRTGEKVFLECVQDMDHENMFWYRQDPGLGLRLIYFSYDVKMKEKGDIPEGYSVSREKKERFSLILESASTNQTSMYLCASSLRPFRNTEAFFGQGTRLTVV.

The rearrangement uses TRBV28 and TRBJ1-1; TRBD1 agrees at 11 bases. Germline CDR1 and CDR2: MDHEN and SYDVKM. CDR3 length: 16 residues. V dropped 2 bases and J dropped 3; count of bases not matched to a gene: 5. CDR3 sequence reads: CASSLQPGQGDTEAFF. For the CDR3, the DNA is TGTGCCAGCAGTTTACAGCCGGGACAGGGGGACACTGAAGCTTTCTTT.

The chain has TRBV27 and TRBJ2-5; D call uncertain. Germline V gene sequence: CDR1 MNHEY, CDR2 SMNVEV (reference sequence). The CDR3 spans 12 residues. Trimming took off 6 bases at V and 1 base at J, with 6 bases between the two ends. CDR3 nucleotide sequence: TGTGCCAGCAGGTCCCTCCAAGAGACCCAGTACTTC. It codes for CASRSLQETQYF.

This clone was observed once. The rearrangement joins TRBV4-1 to TRBJ2-5, with D perhaps given as TRBD1 or TRBD2 (6 bases each). The germline gives CDR1 MGHRA, CDR2 YSYEKL. V was trimmed by 3 bases and J by 1 base, leaving 12 bases between them. This CDR3 spans 15 amino acids. CDR3 bases: TGCGCCAGCAGCCAGGGGGGCCGGATCCAAGAGACCCAGTACTTC. It yields the protein CASSQGGRIQETQYF.

This clone has just one count. J is TRBJ2-3 and V is TRBV9, with D perhaps assigned TRBD1 or TRBD2 (5 bases each). The CDR3 has 17 residues. V shed 0 bases and J shed 3 bases, with 17 bases lying between them. The germline V gene encodes CDR1 SGDLS and CDR2 YYNGEE. CDR3 amino acids: CASSVGPPGSVTDTQYF. The CDR3 nucleotides read TGTGCCAGCAGCGTAGGCCCTCCAGGGAGCGTGACAGATACGCAGTATTTT.

The chain carries TRBV5-4 and TRBJ2-1; 9 nucleotides line up with TRBD2. The germline CDR1 and CDR2 sequences are SGHNT and YYREEE (reference sequence). The CDR3 runs 14 residues. Trimming at V came to 5 bases and at J to 8 bases, leaving 8 bases not matched to a gene. The CDR3 is CASSPSGRLDEQFF. As DNA, the CDR3 is TGTGCCAGCAGTCCCAGCGGGAGGTTGGATGAGCAGTTCTTC.

The chain employs TRBV25-1 and TRBJ2-1; D uncertain. Germline-derived CDR1 and CDR2 are MGHDK and SYGVNS. The V end lost 3 bases, the J end lost 0 bases, and 9 bases lay between the germline ends. CDR3 size: 15 residues. CDR3 DNA sequence: TGTGCCAGCAGTGATACGACGGTCTCCTACAATGAGCAGTTCTTC. It is translated as CASSDTTVSYNEQFF.

The chain joins TRBV9 to TRBJ2-3; 11 bases line up with TRBD1. CDR3 length: 17 residues. CDR1 is SGDLS, CDR2 YYNGEE, per germline. The V gene end was trimmed by 4 bases and the J gene end by 1 base; junction bases not matched to a gene: 8. The CDR3, as DNA: TGTGCCAGCAGCACCGAGGACAGGGGGCGAGGCACAGATACGCAGTATTTT. Its protein product is CASSTEDRGRGTDTQYF.

The gene calls are TRBV4-3 and TRBJ1-1, with TRBD1 matching over 7 bases. Trimming at V came to 2 bases and at J to 3 bases, leaving 3 bases not matched to a gene. Per germline, CDR1 LGHNA and CDR2 YSLEER. CDR3 length: 14 amino acids. Here the CDR3 reads CASSQLDRDTEAFF. The CDR3, as DNA: TGCGCCAGCAGCCAATTAGACAGGGACACTGAAGCTTTCTTT.

The table lists this clone with a count of one. The chain uses TRBV18 and TRBJ1-5; the D is unclear. Germline V lookup: CDR1 KGHSH, CDR2 LQKENI. The CDR3 sequence is 16 residues long. Trimming left V 3 bases short and J 0 bases short, with 12 bases between. CDR3 region: CASSPVQGYSNQPQHF. The CDR3 bases are TGTGCCAGCTCACCGGTCCAAGGTTATAGCAATCAGCCCCAGCATTTT.

This clone was counted only a few times. The chain has TRBV11-2 and TRBJ1-3; no clear D. V lost 4 bases and J lost 2, with 0 bases in between. The CDR3 covers 11 residues. The germline V gene has CDR1 SGHAT and CDR2 FQNNGV. CDR3 sequence (DNA): TGTGCCAGCAGCTCTGGAAACACCATATATTTT. Translating it yields CASSSGNTIYF.

This clone was detected only once. The gene calls are TRBV10-3 and TRBJ2-1; D uncertain. CDR3 length equals 17 residues. Per germline, CDR1 ENHRY and CDR2 SYGVKD. Deletions cut 6 bases from V and 0 bases from J, with 18 bases between. CDR3 residues: CAISSLRAPSSYNEQFF. The CDR3 DNA reads TGTGCCATCAGCTCTCTCCGGGCCCCGAGCTCCTACAATGAGCAGTTCTTC.

The genes are TRBV6-1 and TRBJ1-4; 7 positions agree with TRBD1. J lost 4 bases, V lost 5 bases, and 4 bases had no gene match. CDR1 and CDR2 (germline): MNHNS, SASEGT. The CDR3 totals 14 residues. Here the CDR3 DNA reads TGTGCCAGCAGTTGGACAGGAGATAATGAAAAACTGTTTTTT. Protein product: CASSWTGDNEKLFF.